The entry that follows covers one T cell receptor (beta chain) sequence. Its antigen is unidentified. This entry is derived from a study of cytomegalovirus exposure and HLA in healthy donors. Study details: Previous work identified roughly 120 million unique TCR beta sequences from around 200 million T cells. General study findings and limits: A later analysis, which compared TCR beta chains of equal frequency, found the HLA-associated ones more clonally expanded.

Researchers ran the PCR with 60 Vbeta and 13 Jbeta primers. Profiling relied on immunoSEQ multiplex PCR, and the TCRdb table lists in-frame clones only, not all of them. The data contain approximately 77,000 clones, 75% to 80% of them seen just once; the ten biggest clones take up around 4.5%. Germline-derived CDR1 and CDR2 are MNHNS and SASEGT. The CDR3 loop spans 16 amino acids. Trimming at V came to 4 bases and at J to 2 bases, leaving 10 bases not matched to a gene. Donors showed nominal health when sampled, although they likely had unrecorded immune exposures. The receptor was derived from a man between 40 and 49 years old in good health and CMV-seronegative. Sequencing was performed on PBMCs. V is TRBV6-1 and J is TRBJ2-7; 8 nucleotides line up with TRBD1. The CDR3 spells CASSGLRQGSPYEQYF. DNA for the CDR3: TGTGCCAGCAGTGGGCTACGACAGGGGAGCCCCTACGAGCAGTACTTC.